What follows are 23 T cell receptor beta chains derived from one specimen sequenced in a study of blood T cell repertoires in COVID-19. Data came from immunoSEQ multiplex PCR; TCRdb stores just in-frame clones and leaves some out. The sample has 150,000 to 200,000 clones, approximately 86% seen once. The specimen was peripheral blood. All receptors come from a man aged 55 to 69 with acute or convalescent COVID-19.

This sequence joins TRBV3-1 (or the pseudogene TRBV3-2) and TRBJ2-1, with 14 bases identical to TRBD2. Germline assignment: CDR1 LGHDT and CDR2 YNNKEL (reference sequence). This CDR3 region has 15 residues. Germline trimming cut 6 bases from V and 7 bases from J; bases unmatched to any gene: 5. The CDR3 reads CASRWGTSGSNEQFF. The CDR3 DNA is TGTGCCAGCAGATGGGGGACTAGCGGGAGTAATGAGCAGTTCTTC.

This clone was observed many times. The V and J genes are TRBV11-2 and TRBJ2-7; D unresolved. This CDR3 is built from 15 residues. The germline V and J ends were trimmed by 0 bases and 2 bases, with 11 bases remaining between them. Germline V gives CDR1 SGHAT, CDR2 FQNNGV. The chain's CDR3 is CASSLDRSRAYEQYF. In nucleotides, the CDR3 is TGTGCCAGCAGCTTAGATCGCTCGAGAGCCTACGAGCAGTACTTC.

The rearrangement links TRBV9 to TRBJ2-5; 8 nucleotides agree with TRBD1. This CDR3 region has 14 residues. Germline CDR1 is SGDLS and CDR2 is YYNGEE. V shed 3 bases and J 4 bases; nucleotides not matched to a gene: 5. The chain's CDR3 is CASSADRGGETQYF. CDR3 in DNA: TGTGCCAGCAGCGCCGACAGGGGTGGAGAGACCCAGTACTTC.

This sequence joins TRBV6-4 and TRBJ1-6, with D hard to call. Trimming removed 6 bases from V and 7 bases from J, with 10 bases in between. The germline V gene has CDR1 MRHNA and CDR2 SNTAGT. This CDR3 has 13 amino acids. The CDR3 region is CASSEGGNSPLHF. The CDR3 DNA reads TGTGCCAGCAGCGAGGGCGGGAATTCACCCCTCCACTTT.

The chain uses TRBV15 and TRBJ1-2; 11 bases fit TRBD1. The germline gives CDR1 LNHNV, CDR2 YYDKDF (reference sequence). This CDR3 is 13 amino acids long. V was clipped by 6 bases and J by 8 bases; unmatched bases: 5. In nucleotides, the CDR3 is TGTGCCACCAGTTTGGGACAGGGGGAAGGCTACACCTTC. It encodes CATSLGQGEGYTF.

This chain's CDR3 is CASSTRDTSGNTIYF. The CDR3 DNA sequence: TGTGCCAGTAGTACCCGGGACACCTCTGGAAACACCATATATTTT. The rearrangement uses TRBV19 and TRBJ1-3; TRBD1 is a possible D gene (6 bases). V was cut by 4 bases and J by 0 bases, with 10 bases left in between. The CDR3 sequence is 15 residues long. Germline CDR1 LNHDA, CDR2 SQIVND (reference sequence).

The chain recombines TRBV21-1 with TRBJ1-1. TRBV21-1 is flagged as a pseudogene. The CDR3 extends over 19 amino acids. DNA for the CDR3: TGTGCCAGCAGCAAAGAAGATTTAAGGCGCGGGCTCATGAACACTGAAGCTTTCTTT. Residues: CASSKEDLRRGLMNTEAFF.

This clone was observed a single time. The V gene is TRBV2, the J gene TRBJ2-2, with D maybe TRBD1 (7 bases). Trimming cost V 4 bases and J 1 base, with 10 bases left between them. Germline lookup yields CDR1 SNHLY and CDR2 FYNNEI. The CDR3 has 15 amino acids. The CDR3 is CASSAQGGNTGELFF. As DNA, the CDR3 is TGTGCCAGCAGTGCGCAGGGGGGGAACACCGGGGAGCTGTTTTTT. Filled out from reference TRBV2 and TRBJ2-2, the complete variable domain reads EPEVTQTPSHQVTQMGQEVILRCVPISNHLYFYWYRQILGQKVEFLVSFYNNEISEKSEIFDDQFSVERPDGSNFTLKIRSTKLEDSAMYFCASSAQGGNTGELFFGEGSRLTVL.

In DNA, the CDR3 is TGCGCCAGCAGCCGGACAGGGCCTTTCAGAAACACCATATATTTT. Protein: CASSRTGPFRNTIYF. The chain recombines TRBV5-1 with TRBJ1-3; TRBD1 aligns across 8 bases. V shed 4 bases and J 5 bases; nucleotides not matched to a gene: 8. The CDR3 has 15 residues. Germline CDR1 reads SGHRS; CDR2 reads YFSETQ.

The chain uses TRBV5-5 and TRBJ2-2, with TRBD1 identical over 7 bases. Trimming at V came to 1 base and at J to 4 bases, leaving 7 bases not matched to a gene. This CDR3 comprises 16 residues. Germline assignment: CDR1 SGHKS and CDR2 YYEKEE (reference sequence). CDR3 nucleotides: TGTGCCAGCAGCTTGCAACAGGGGTGGGCCACCGGGGAGCTGTTTTTT. Amino acid sequence: CASSLQQGWATGELFF.

The gene calls are TRBV7-9 and TRBJ1-6; the D is unclear. With 5 bases removed from V and 4 bases from J, the gap between germline ends came to 12 bases. Germline CDR1 SEHNR, CDR2 FQNEAQ (reference sequence). The CDR3 has 15 residues. CDR3 nucleotide sequence: TGTGCCAGCAGCGCTACGGGAGATTATAATTCACCCCTCCACTTT. Its translation is CASSATGDYNSPLHF.

The chain has TRBV7-2 and TRBJ1-5, with unresolved D. The V end was cut by 5 bases, the J end by 2 bases, with 13 bases between. Per germline, CDR1 SGHTA and CDR2 FQGNSA. The CDR3 has 15 residues. This chain's CDR3 is CASSQQAAGNQPQHF. For the CDR3, the DNA is TGTGCCAGCAGCCAGCAGGCTGCTGGCAATCAGCCCCAGCATTTT.

V and J are TRBV5-1 and TRBJ2-3; possible D gene TRBD1, 5 bases. Per the germline V gene, CDR1 is SGHRS and CDR2 is YFSETQ. V dropped 3 bases and J dropped 2 bases, with 16 bases sitting between them. This CDR3 has 16 amino acids. In DNA, the CDR3 is TGCGCCAGCAGCTCGGAGCCGGCAGGGATCACAGATACGCAGTATTTT. Amino acids: CASSSEPAGITDTQYF.

The V gene is TRBV20-1, the J gene TRBJ1-2; D is ambiguous. The ends were cut back, 6 bases at V and 7 bases at J, with 9 bases in the middle. Germline V gene lookup returns CDR1 DFQATT and CDR2 SNEGSKA (reference sequence). The CDR3 spans 10 residues. The CDR3 loop is CSAQEPGYTF. DNA of the CDR3: TGCAGTGCCCAGGAACCTGGCTACACCTTC.

The gene calls are TRBV5-5 and TRBJ1-5; a possible D gene is TRBD1 (5 bases). CDR1 and CDR2 from the germline V gene are SGHKS and YYEKEE (reference sequence). V lost 1 base and J 7 bases, leaving 12 bases between the germline ends. CDR3 length: 14 residues. The CDR3 here is CASSLSWGQQPQHF. The CDR3 bases are TGTGCCAGCAGCTTGAGCTGGGGCCAGCAGCCCCAGCATTTT. Variable domain in full (rest from reference TRBV5-5 and TRBJ1-5): DAGVTQSPTHLIKTRGQQVTLRCSPISGHKSVSWYQQVLGQGPQFIFQYYEKEERGRGNFPDRFSARQFPNYSSELNVNALLLGDSALYLCASSLSWGQQPQHFGDGTRLSIL.

The chain has TRBV16 and TRBJ2-3; 12 positions match TRBD2. Germline CDR1 reads KGHSY; CDR2 reads FQNENV. The V gene end was trimmed by 4 bases and the J gene end by 3 bases; junction bases not matched to a gene: 2. This CDR3 spans 15 amino acids. The CDR3 coding sequence is TGTGCCAGCAGCCCCACTAGCGGGAGGACAGATACGCAGTATTTT. It encodes CASSPTSGRTDTQYF. Full variable domain (outside the CDR3, taken from reference TRBV16 and TRBJ2-3): GEEVAQTPKHLVRGEGQKAKLYCAPIKGHSYVFWYQQVLKNEFKFLISFQNENVFDETGMPKERFSAKCLPNSPCSLEIQATKLEDSAVYFCASSPTSGRTDTQYFGPGTRLTVL.

On this clone itself: Different DNA sequences within this sample yield the same CDR3. This sequence joins TRBV28 and TRBJ2-7, with TRBD2 identical over 7 bases. CDR1 is MDHEN, CDR2 SYDVKM, per germline. The CDR3 contains 14 residues. V dropped 6 bases and J dropped 1; count of bases not matched to a gene: 6. CDR3 DNA sequence: TGTGCCAGCAGCCTCTGGGGGGGGTCCTACGAGCAGTACTTC. Its translation is CASSLWGGSYEQYF.

The V and J genes are TRBV7-9 and TRBJ2-1; 7 bases are a match to TRBD2. This CDR3 has 15 amino acids. V dropped 5 bases and J dropped 4; count of bases not matched to a gene: 8. Germline lookup yields CDR1 SEHNR and CDR2 FQNEAQ (reference sequence). CDR3 nucleotides: TGTGCCAGCAGCACCCCCGAGCGGGGTTACAATGAGCAGTTCTTC. Translation gives CASSTPERGYNEQFF.

V usage is TRBV28 and J usage is TRBJ1-5, with D perhaps TRBD1 (6 bases). The V end was cut by 5 bases, the J end by 7 bases, with 18 bases between. The CDR3 is 15 residues long. Germline assignment: CDR1 MDHEN and CDR2 SYDVKM. CDR3 residues: CASSVQQGSYQPQHF. CDR3 nucleotides: TGTGCCAGCAGTGTCCAACAGGGTTCTTACCAGCCCCAGCATTTT.

This clone was observed a handful of times. This chain joins TRBV7-8 and TRBJ1-1, with D tentatively TRBD1 (6 bases). The CDR3 runs 14 residues. Deletions cut 3 bases from V and 4 bases from J, with 12 bases between. Germline loops: CDR1 SGHVS, CDR2 FQNEAQ. CDR3 amino acids: CASSFKQGSTEAFF. Written as DNA, the CDR3 is TGTGCCAGCAGCTTTAAACAGGGCTCCACTGAAGCTTTCTTT.

The J gene is TRBJ2-3, the V gene TRBV5-1; D possibly corresponds to TRBD1 (5 bases). Per the germline V gene, CDR1 is SGHRS and CDR2 is YFSETQ. Trimming pared 4 bases from V and 3 bases from J, leaving 18 bases between. This CDR3 is 16 amino acids long. The CDR3 DNA follows: TGCGCCAGCAGCCCCGACGCAGGGTACGGGACAGATACGCAGTATTTT. This gives the protein CASSPDAGYGTDTQYF. The full variable domain, its missing parts supplied by reference TRBV5-1 and TRBJ2-3, is KAGVTQTPRYLIKTRGQQVTLSCSPISGHRSVSWYQQTPGQGLQFLFEYFSETQRNKGNFPGRFSGRQFSNSRSEMNVSTLELGDSALYLCASSPDAGYGTDTQYFGPGTRLTVL.

This clone has more than one count but fewer than ten. The chain joins TRBV28 to TRBJ2-5; D is possibly TRBD1 (6 bases). CDR1 is MDHEN and CDR2 is SYDVKM in the germline V gene. V lost 8 bases to trimming and J lost 4 bases, with 29 bases between them. The CDR3 extends over 18 amino acids. The CDR3 sequence is CASLSPGTPSTGRETQYF. The CDR3 DNA reads TGTGCCAGCCTTTCTCCCGGGACACCTTCAACTGGGAGAGAGACCCAGTACTTC.

J is TRBJ1-1 and V is TRBV9; maybe TRBD1 (5 bases). Trimming removed 4 bases from V and 0 bases from J, with 13 bases in between. This CDR3 has 15 residues. The germline CDR1 and CDR2 sequences are SGDLS and YYNGEE. The CDR3 loop is CASSLGRAMNTEAFF. CDR3 in DNA: TGTGCCAGCAGCCTAGGCAGGGCCATGAACACTGAAGCTTTCTTT.